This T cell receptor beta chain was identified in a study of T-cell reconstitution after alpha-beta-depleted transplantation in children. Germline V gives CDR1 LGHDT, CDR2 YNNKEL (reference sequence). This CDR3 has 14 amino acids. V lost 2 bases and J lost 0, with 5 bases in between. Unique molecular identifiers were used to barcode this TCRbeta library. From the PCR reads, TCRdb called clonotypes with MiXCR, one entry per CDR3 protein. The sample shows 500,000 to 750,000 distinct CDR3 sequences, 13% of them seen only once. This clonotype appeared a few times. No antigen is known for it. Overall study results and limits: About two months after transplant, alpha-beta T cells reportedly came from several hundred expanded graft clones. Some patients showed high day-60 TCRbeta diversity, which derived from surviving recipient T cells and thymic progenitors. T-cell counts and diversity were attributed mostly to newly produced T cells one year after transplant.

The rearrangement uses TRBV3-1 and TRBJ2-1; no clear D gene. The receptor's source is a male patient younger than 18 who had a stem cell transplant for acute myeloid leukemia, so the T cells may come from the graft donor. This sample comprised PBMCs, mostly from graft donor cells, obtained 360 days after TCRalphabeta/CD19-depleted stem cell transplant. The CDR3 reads CASSQRSSYNEQFF. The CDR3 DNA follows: TGTGCCAGCAGCCAACGCAGCTCCTACAATGAGCAGTTCTTC.